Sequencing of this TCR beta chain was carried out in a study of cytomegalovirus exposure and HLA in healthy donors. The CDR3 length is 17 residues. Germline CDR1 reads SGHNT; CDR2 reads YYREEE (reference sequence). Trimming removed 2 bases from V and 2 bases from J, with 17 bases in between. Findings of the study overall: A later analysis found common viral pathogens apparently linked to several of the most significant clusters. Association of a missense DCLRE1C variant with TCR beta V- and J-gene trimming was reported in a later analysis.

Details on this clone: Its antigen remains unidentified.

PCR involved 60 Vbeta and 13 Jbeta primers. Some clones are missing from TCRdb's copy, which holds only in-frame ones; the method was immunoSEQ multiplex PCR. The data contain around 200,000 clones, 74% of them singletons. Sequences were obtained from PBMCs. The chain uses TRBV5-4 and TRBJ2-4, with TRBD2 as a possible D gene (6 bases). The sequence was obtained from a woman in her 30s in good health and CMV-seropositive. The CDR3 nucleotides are TGTGCCAGCAGCTTCCTTCAGGCGGGACGTACCAAAAACATTCAGTACTTC. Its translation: CASSFLQAGRTKNIQYF.